This is a list of T cell receptor beta chains from one sample in a study of CD8 T cells in ankylosing spondylitis. TCRdb recomputed calls from the 5' RACE reads with MiXCR, one row per CDR3 protein. The sample lists more than 150,000 distinct CDR3 sequences; roughly 13% were seen once. The sequencing input was blood, either unsorted or a sorted T cell fraction (not recorded which). The origin of the receptors is a female donor with ankylosing spondylitis or in good health (not recorded which). The CDR3 runs from the conserved cysteine through the conserved F or W. A D gene is named only where the DNA matches it firmly. A clone size is listed for some rows: how often the clone was seen (once, few, many), or a class if it is expanded.

cdr3_nt,cdr3_aa,j_call,clone_size,d_call,v_call
TGTGCCAGCAAAAAGCGGGAGAAGGATACGCAGTATTTT,CASKKREKDTQYF,TRBJ2-3,many,TRBD2,TRBV19
TGTGCCAGCAGCTACAGACAGCTCAATCAGCCCCAGCATTTT,CASSYRQLNQPQHF,TRBJ1-5,-,-,TRBV7-2
TGCAGTGCAGTGCGGGATTCATCTTCGAAGACCCAGTACTTC,CSAVRDSSSKTQYF,TRBJ2-5,many,-,TRBV20-1
TGTGCCAGCAGCTTAGGGCTAGCTTCTAGCACAGATACGCAGTATTTT,CASSLGLASSTDTQYF,TRBJ2-3,few,-,TRBV11-2
TGTGCCAGCAGCTTAGTGGGGACAGGGTATCACGTCCTGACTTTC,CASSLVGTGYHVLTF,TRBJ2-6,-,TRBD1,TRBV11-2
TGCAGTGCTAGATTTGTAGCGGGAGACACAGATACGCAGTATTTT,CSARFVAGDTDTQYF,TRBJ2-3,many,TRBD2,TRBV20-1
TGCAGTGCCCTTCCCAGTGGCCCGGGGGGCTACACCTTC,CSALPSGPGGYTF,TRBJ1-2,few,-,TRBV20-1
TGCAGTGCTAGAGACTCCACCGTCGACGAGCAGTACTTC,CSARDSTVDEQYF,TRBJ2-7,many,-,TRBV20-1
TGTGCCAGTACCCGGGACAGGGGTTTTTACACCTTC,CASTRDRGFYTF,TRBJ1-2,many,TRBD1,TRBV19
TGTGCCAGCAGTTTGAACATTAACATTCAGTACTTC,CASSLNINIQYF,TRBJ2-4,many,-,TRBV28
TGTGCCAGCAGCGAAGGACAGTTGAACGGGGAGCTGTTTTTT,CASSEGQLNGELFF,TRBJ2-2,-,-,TRBV7-9
TGTGCCAGCAGTTTTCCGGGACTAGTGAGTTCCGGGGAGCTGTTTTTT,CASSFPGLVSSGELFF,TRBJ2-2,many,TRBD2,TRBV28
TGCAGTGCCACCAACAGGGGGCCTGCAGATACGCAGTATTTT,CSATNRGPADTQYF,TRBJ2-3,-,TRBD1,TRBV20-1
TGCGCCAGCAGCCGTGCGGGAGAGGCCGGGGAGCTGTTTTTT,CASSRAGEAGELFF,TRBJ2-2,few,TRBD2,TRBV5-1
TGCGCCAGCAGTCAATTAACGGACGAGGAGACCCAGTACTTC,CASSQLTDEETQYF,TRBJ2-5,-,-,TRBV23-1
TGTGCCAGCAGTGAGACTCCCGGCAATGAGCAGTTCTTC,CASSETPGNEQFF,TRBJ2-1,many,-,TRBV6-4
TGTGCCAGCAGAACCGGGTCTTACAATGAGCAGTTCTTC,CASRTGSYNEQFF,TRBJ2-1,many,-,TRBV12-3/TRBV12-4
TGTGCCAGTATAGTTCGGGGGAACACTGAAGCTTTCTTT,CASIVRGNTEAFF,TRBJ1-1,many,-,TRBV6-2/TRBV6-3
TGTGCCAGCAGGAAAGGGATAGCAGGGGAGTTGTTTTTT,CASRKGIAGELFF,TRBJ2-2,few,-,TRBV7-6
TGCAGTGCTGGTCATGGTGCAGCGGGATGGGGAGAGACCCAGTACTTC,CSAGHGAAGWGETQYF,TRBJ2-5,-,TRBD2,TRBV20-1
TGCGCCAGCAGCCTATCCGACCTGGGCGCTAAAGCTTTCTTT,CASSLSDLGAKAFF,TRBJ1-1,-,-,TRBV4-3
TGTGCCAGCAGTGATACGGGACTAGCAGAGACCGGGGAGCTGTTTTTT,CASSDTGLAETGELFF,TRBJ2-2,many,TRBD2,TRBV6-1
TGTGCCAGCAGTTACGGAGGACCTAATGAAAAACTGTTTTTT,CASSYGGPNEKLFF,TRBJ1-4,many,-,TRBV6-5
TGCGCCAGCAGCCAACCCACAGGGACTAGCGGACCACCCTACGAGCAGTACTTC,CASSQPTGTSGPPYEQYF,TRBJ2-7,many,TRBD2,TRBV4-1
TGTGCCAGCAGTACCACAGGGAAATGGGATCAGCCCCAGCATTTT,CASSTTGKWDQPQHF,TRBJ1-5,many,-,TRBV27
TGTGCCAGCAGTTTCGGACTAGCGGGGGTGGAGCAGTTCTTC,CASSFGLAGVEQFF,TRBJ2-1,few,TRBD2,TRBV27
TGTGCCATCAGTGAAGGTTTTGCGGGAGCTCACAGGGAGCAGTTCTTC,CAISEGFAGAHREQFF,TRBJ2-1,many,TRBD2,TRBV10-3
TGCAGTGCGATCGGGACTAGCGGCACAGATACGCAGTATTTT,CSAIGTSGTDTQYF,TRBJ2-3,many,TRBD2,TRBV20-1
TGCGCCAGCAGCCAAGATCTCACAGGCACTGAAGCTTTCTTT,CASSQDLTGTEAFF,TRBJ1-1,many,-,TRBV4-1
TGTGCCAGCAGTTTATCAGGGACAGCCGGGCAGTTCTTC,CASSLSGTAGQFF,TRBJ2-1,many,TRBD1,TRBV27
TGCGCCAGCAGCCAAGATGATGGGGGAACCGGGGAGCTGTTTTTT,CASSQDDGGTGELFF,TRBJ2-2,once,-,TRBV4-3
TGTGCCAGCAGCTCCAGACCACCCTACGAGCAGTACTTC,CASSSRPPYEQYF,TRBJ2-7,few,-,TRBV11-2
TGCGCCAGCAGTCAGTCCGACTCGGGCAATCAGCCCCAGCATTTT,CASSQSDSGNQPQHF,TRBJ1-5,-,-,TRBV23-1
TGTGCCAGCAGCCAAGAAGGGGGAGGGGGCGGCACAGATACGCAGTATTTT,CASSQEGGGGGTDTQYF,TRBJ2-3,-,-,TRBV4-2
TGTGCCAGCAGCCAGGGGACAGGGGGCCAGCCCCAGCATTTT,CASSQGTGGQPQHF,TRBJ1-5,many,TRBD1,TRBV7-9
TGTGCCAGCAGCTTATTTCCGGGACAGACCTATGGCTACACCTTC,CASSLFPGQTYGYTF,TRBJ1-2,many,TRBD1,TRBV7-2
TGTGCCAGCAGTTACGAGGTGGGACTAAATGAAAAACTGTTTTTT,CASSYEVGLNEKLFF,TRBJ1-4,many,-,TRBV6-5
TGTGCCAGCAGCGTACGGGCTAGCGGGATCCAAGAGACCCAGTACTTC,CASSVRASGIQETQYF,TRBJ2-5,-,TRBD2,TRBV9
TGTGCCAGCAGCTTAGCGGGGGTAGCTCGGACTGAAGCTTTCTTT,CASSLAGVARTEAFF,TRBJ1-1,few,-,TRBV7-8
TGTGCCAGCAGCGGAGGGGACCGAGTCTCCTACAATGAGCAGTTCTTC,CASSGGDRVSYNEQFF,TRBJ2-1,few,-,TRBV9
TGTGCCAGCAGTTTACGGCAGGACACTGAAGCTTTCTTT,CASSLRQDTEAFF,TRBJ1-1,few,-,TRBV12-3/TRBV12-4